This TCR beta chain was sequenced in a study of blood T cell repertoires in COVID-19. Overall study: Acute and convalescent COVID-19 samples came from the United States, Italy and Spain.

As originally analysed: Reference gene primer amplification in the assay estimated nucleated cell counts. The protocol was immunoSEQ multiplex PCR, while the TCRdb copy is restricted to in-frame clones and leaves out a portion. Clonal size and the V and J genes are those of that table, whereas D and trimming came from the DNA. This sample has 280,000 or so clones; 85% occur once, and the top ten carry roughly 14%. This clone was recorded once. CDR1 SGHRS and CDR2 YFSETQ come from the germline V gene. The CDR3 contains 17 residues. The junction had 2 bases not matched to a gene; V was cut back by 1 base and J by 1 base.

The V gene is TRBV5-1, the J gene TRBJ2-2; 12 bases fit TRBD2. The source material was peripheral blood. This receptor was obtained from a human donor in a cohort sampled during active COVID-19. CDR3 sequence (DNA): TGCGCCAGCAGCTTGATGGGACTAGCGGGGAACACCGGGGAGCTGTTTTTT. It is translated as CASSLMGLAGNTGELFF.